This passage covers 16 T cell receptor beta chains from one sample sequenced in a study of molecular identifiers for immune sequencing clone quantification. TCRdb re-analysed the PCR reads in MiXCR, keeping a single row per CDR3 protein. The data hold hundreds of thousands of distinct CDR3 sequences, with 20% to 25% observed a single time. Sequenced input: naive CD8+ T cells from blood, with Jurkat cell RNA spiked in. Regarding subset: FACS-sorted CD8+CD4-CCR7+CD45RA+ naive T cells. Receptors originate from a human donor in good health. Some libraries in this study had Jurkat cell RNA spiked in.

The chain joins TRBV20-1 to TRBJ2-3; either TRBD1 or TRBD2 may fit D (5 bases each). This CDR3 has 17 residues. From germline, CDR1 is DFQATT and CDR2 SNEGSKA (reference sequence). V was clipped by 1 base and J by 5 bases, with 22 bases between them. CDR3 sequence reads: CSARVPRGEKVLDTQYF. The CDR3 DNA reads as TGCAGTGCTAGAGTCCCCCGAGGGGAAAAGGTCCTAGATACGCAGTATTTT.

Many counts were recorded for this clonotype. V usage is TRBV4-1 and J usage is TRBJ1-1; no firm D call. The CDR3 is 15 residues long. Germline lookup yields CDR1 MGHRA and CDR2 YSYEKL. V was shortened by 5 bases and J by 0 bases, with 13 bases between the two germline ends. CDR3 coding DNA: TGCGCCAGCAGCTCTATTCAGGCCATGAACACTGAAGCTTTCTTT. Its translation is CASSSIQAMNTEAFF.

This clonotype was detected ten times or more. V and J are TRBV4-3 and TRBJ2-3, with D possibly being TRBD2 (5 bases). Per germline, CDR1 LGHNA and CDR2 YSLEER. CDR3 length: 14 amino acids. V dropped 5 bases and J dropped 2 bases, with 11 bases sitting between them. CDR3 DNA: TGCGCCAGCAGCTCAGTCGGGGACACAGATACGCAGTATTTT. It translates to CASSSVGDTDTQYF.

This clonotype came up many times. The CDR3 is CASSWPGGFYEQYF. In nucleotides, the CDR3 is TGTGCCAGTAGTTGGCCAGGGGGCTTCTACGAGCAGTACTTC. The genes are TRBV19 and TRBJ2-7; TRBD1 matches 8 bases. Germline assignment: CDR1 LNHDA and CDR2 SQIVND (reference sequence). V dropped 5 bases and J dropped 3; count of bases not matched to a gene: 6. The length of the CDR3 is 14 residues.

About this clonotype: A much larger clone differs from this one at a single base, so this may be a read error. The J gene is TRBJ1-4, the V gene TRBV14; D call uncertain. The V and J ends lost 0 bases and 8 bases respectively, with 19 bases between them. The CDR3 covers 17 residues. Germline loops: CDR1 SGHDN, CDR2 FVKESK. The CDR3 bases are TGTGCCAGCAGCCAAGAGTCCCCGGCAGCGGCTGGAGAAAAACTGTTTTTT. Amino acid sequence: CASSQESPAAAGEKLFF.

The rearrangement links TRBV29-1 to TRBJ2-7; 8 bases agree with TRBD2. The CDR3 is 15 amino acids. In germline, CDR1 is SQVTM, CDR2 ANQGSEA. Unmatched junction bases numbered 14, after V lost 6 bases and J lost 4 bases. The CDR3 region is CSVGGGKRGTYEQYF. CDR3 in DNA: TGCAGCGTGGGGGGGGGTAAGCGGGGGACTTACGAGCAGTACTTC.

This clonotype was detected once. A clone one base away is much larger, so this may be a read error. This chain uses TRBV2 with TRBJ2-7; D gene uncertain. CDR3 size: 14 residues. In germline, CDR1 is SNHLY, CDR2 FYNNEI. The CDR3 nucleotides read TGTGCCAGCAGTGATAACGGTTCCGGCCACGAGCAGCACTTC. Residues: CASSDNGSGHEQHF.

The chain links TRBV6-2 or TRBV6-3 to TRBJ2-3; 8 nucleotides agree with TRBD1. The CDR3 sequence is 15 residues long. Losses at the gene ends were 0 bases for V and 6 bases for J; bases not matched to a gene: 5. Per germline, CDR1 MNHEY and CDR2 SVGEGT. This CDR3 reads CASSYSWTGRDTQYF. The CDR3 DNA is TGTGCCAGCAGTTACTCGTGGACAGGGAGGGATACGCAGTATTTT.

To note about this clonotype: At one end the junction does not follow the germline gene, possibly because of a read error. V and J are TRBV27 and TRBJ2-5; 8 nucleotides match TRBD2. Looked up from germline, CDR1 is MNHEY and CDR2 is SMNVEV (reference sequence). CDR3 length: 16 amino acids. CDR3 protein: CASPGGVGGYQETRYF. In nucleotides, the CDR3 is TGTGCCAGCCCGGGGGGGGTGGGCGGATATCAAGAGACCCGGTACTTC.

This clonotype showed up many times. The chain joins TRBV2 to TRBJ1-4; D is undetermined. Germline V gene data show CDR1 as SNHLY and CDR2 as FYNNEI. Trimming took off 10 bases at V and 6 bases at J, with 15 bases between the two ends. CDR3 length equals 13 residues. The CDR3 coding sequence is TGTGCCACCCAGACCTCTAATTATGAAAAACTGTTTTTT. This gives the protein CATQTSNYEKLFF.

Ten or more counts support this clonotype. J is TRBJ2-5 and V is TRBV20-1, with 7 bases lining up with TRBD2. The germline V gene has CDR1 DFQATT and CDR2 SNEGSKA (reference sequence). The CDR3 sequence is 15 residues long. The ends lost 7 bases at V and 2 bases at J; junction bases unmatched: 13. CDR3 nucleotides: TGCAGTGGCAGAGCGTCGTGGACTAGTCAAGAGACCCAGTACTTC. It specifies CSGRASWTSQETQYF.

This clonotype was counted at least ten times. The CDR3: CASTPLLAGGTDTQYF. CDR3 nucleotides: TGTGCCAGCACTCCCCTACTAGCGGGAGGGACAGATACGCAGTATTTT. The chain links TRBV28 to TRBJ2-3; TRBD2 agrees at 13 bases. V dropped 7 bases and J dropped 3; count of bases not matched to a gene: 7. The germline CDR1 and CDR2 sequences are MDHEN and SYDVKM. The CDR3 totals 16 residues.

This clonotype was counted ten times or more. CDR3 residues: CASSLGGQGAAQPQHF. The CDR3 DNA reads TGTGCCAGCAGCTTGGGGGGACAGGGGGCGGCTCAGCCCCAGCATTTT. This rearrangement joins TRBV5-6 to TRBJ1-5, with TRBD1 matching over 12 bases. This CDR3 region has 16 residues. The V gene end was trimmed by 0 bases and the J gene end by 6 bases; junction bases not matched to a gene: 4. Germline V lookup: CDR1 SGHDT, CDR2 YYEEEE.

This clonotype was found many times. This chain connects TRBV12-3 or TRBV12-4 to TRBJ1-1, with D maybe TRBD1 (5 bases). V gave up 6 bases and J gave up 8 bases, with 10 bases separating them. The CDR3 loop spans 11 amino acids. The CDR3 DNA follows: TGTGCCAGCAGCCTCACAGGCGAAGCTTTCTTT. This codes for CASSLTGEAFF.

This clonotype was observed many times. This chain uses TRBV13 with TRBJ1-2, with 9 positions matching TRBD1. This CDR3 spans 12 amino acids. Trimming cost V 8 bases and J 7 bases; bases outside gene matches: 5. Germline CDR1 PRHDT, CDR2 FYEKMQ (reference sequence). CDR3 bases: TGTGCCAGCCCGGGACAGGGTGCTGGCTACACCTTC. Amino acids: CASPGQGAGYTF.

This clonotype has more than one count but fewer than ten. V gene TRBV27 combines with J gene TRBJ2-7; 7 bases agree with TRBD2. This CDR3 is built from 15 residues. V shed 7 bases and J 0 bases; nucleotides not matched to a gene: 9. Germline CDR1 reads MNHEY; CDR2 reads SMNVEV (reference sequence). The CDR3 sequence: CASTIWGGSSYEQYF. The CDR3 DNA reads as TGTGCCAGCACTATATGGGGCGGGAGCTCCTACGAGCAGTACTTC.